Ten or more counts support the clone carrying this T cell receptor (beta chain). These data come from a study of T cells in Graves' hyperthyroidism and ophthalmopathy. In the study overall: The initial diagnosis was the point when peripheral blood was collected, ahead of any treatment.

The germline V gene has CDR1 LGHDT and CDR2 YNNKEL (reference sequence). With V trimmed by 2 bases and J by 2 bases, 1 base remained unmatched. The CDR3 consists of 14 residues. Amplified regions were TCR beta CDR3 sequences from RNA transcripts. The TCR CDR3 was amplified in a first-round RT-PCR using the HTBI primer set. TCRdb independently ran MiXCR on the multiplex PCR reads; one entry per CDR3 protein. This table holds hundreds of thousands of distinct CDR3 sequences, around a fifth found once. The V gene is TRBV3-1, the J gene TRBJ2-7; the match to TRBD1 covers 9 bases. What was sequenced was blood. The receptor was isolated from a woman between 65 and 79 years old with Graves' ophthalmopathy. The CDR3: CASSQRQGAYEQYF. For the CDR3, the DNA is TGTGCCAGCAGCCAACGACAGGGGGCCTACGAGCAGTACTTC.